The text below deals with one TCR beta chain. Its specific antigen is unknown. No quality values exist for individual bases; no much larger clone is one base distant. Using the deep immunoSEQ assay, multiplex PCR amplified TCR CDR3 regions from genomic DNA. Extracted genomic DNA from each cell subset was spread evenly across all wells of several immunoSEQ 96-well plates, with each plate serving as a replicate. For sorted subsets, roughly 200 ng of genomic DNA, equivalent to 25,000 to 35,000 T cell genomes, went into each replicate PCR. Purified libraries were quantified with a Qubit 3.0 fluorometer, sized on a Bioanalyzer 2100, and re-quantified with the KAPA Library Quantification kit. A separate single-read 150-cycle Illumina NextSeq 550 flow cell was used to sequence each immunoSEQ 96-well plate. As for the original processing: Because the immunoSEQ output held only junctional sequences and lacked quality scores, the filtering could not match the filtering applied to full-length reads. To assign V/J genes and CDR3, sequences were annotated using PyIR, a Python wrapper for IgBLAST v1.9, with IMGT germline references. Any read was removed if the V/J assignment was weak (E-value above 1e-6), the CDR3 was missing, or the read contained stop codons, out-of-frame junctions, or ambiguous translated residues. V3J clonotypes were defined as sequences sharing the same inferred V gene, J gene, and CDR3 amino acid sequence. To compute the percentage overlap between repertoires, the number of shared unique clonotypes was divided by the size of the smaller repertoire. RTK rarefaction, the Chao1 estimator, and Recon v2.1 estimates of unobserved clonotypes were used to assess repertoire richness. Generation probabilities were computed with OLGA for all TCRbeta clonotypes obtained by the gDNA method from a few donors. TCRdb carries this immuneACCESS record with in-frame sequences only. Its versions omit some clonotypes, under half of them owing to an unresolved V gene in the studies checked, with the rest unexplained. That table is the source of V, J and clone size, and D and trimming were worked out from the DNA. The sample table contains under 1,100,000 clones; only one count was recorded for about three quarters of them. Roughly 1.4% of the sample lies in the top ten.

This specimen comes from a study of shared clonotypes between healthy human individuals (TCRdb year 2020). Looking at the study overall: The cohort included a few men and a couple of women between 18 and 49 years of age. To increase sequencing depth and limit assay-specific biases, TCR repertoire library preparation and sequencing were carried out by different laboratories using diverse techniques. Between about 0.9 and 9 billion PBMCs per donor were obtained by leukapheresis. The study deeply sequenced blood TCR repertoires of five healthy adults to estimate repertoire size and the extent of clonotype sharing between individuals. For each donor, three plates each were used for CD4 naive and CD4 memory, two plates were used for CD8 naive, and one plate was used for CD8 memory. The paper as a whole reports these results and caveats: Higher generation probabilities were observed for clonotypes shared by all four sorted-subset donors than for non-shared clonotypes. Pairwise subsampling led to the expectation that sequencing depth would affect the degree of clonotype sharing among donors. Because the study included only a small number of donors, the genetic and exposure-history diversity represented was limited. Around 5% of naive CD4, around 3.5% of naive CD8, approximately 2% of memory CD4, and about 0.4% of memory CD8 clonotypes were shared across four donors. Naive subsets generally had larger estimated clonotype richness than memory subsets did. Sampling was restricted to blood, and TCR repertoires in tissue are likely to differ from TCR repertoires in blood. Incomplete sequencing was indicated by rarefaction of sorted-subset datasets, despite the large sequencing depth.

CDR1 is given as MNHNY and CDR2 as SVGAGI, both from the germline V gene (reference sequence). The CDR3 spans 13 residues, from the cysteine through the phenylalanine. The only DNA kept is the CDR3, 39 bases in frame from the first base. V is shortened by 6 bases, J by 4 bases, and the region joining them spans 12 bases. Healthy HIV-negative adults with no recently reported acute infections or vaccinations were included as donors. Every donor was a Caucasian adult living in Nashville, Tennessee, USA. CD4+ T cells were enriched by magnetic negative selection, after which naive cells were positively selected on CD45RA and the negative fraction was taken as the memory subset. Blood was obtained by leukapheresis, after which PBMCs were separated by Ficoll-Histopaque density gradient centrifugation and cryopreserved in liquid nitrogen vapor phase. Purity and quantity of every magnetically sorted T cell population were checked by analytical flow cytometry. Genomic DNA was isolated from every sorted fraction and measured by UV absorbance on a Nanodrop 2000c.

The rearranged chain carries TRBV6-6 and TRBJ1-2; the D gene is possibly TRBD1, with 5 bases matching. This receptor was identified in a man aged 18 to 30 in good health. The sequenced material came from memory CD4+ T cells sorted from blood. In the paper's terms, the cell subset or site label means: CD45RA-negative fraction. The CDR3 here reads CASSLQESYGYTF. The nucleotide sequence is TGTGCCAGCAGCTTACAGGAGTCCTATGGCTACACCTTC.